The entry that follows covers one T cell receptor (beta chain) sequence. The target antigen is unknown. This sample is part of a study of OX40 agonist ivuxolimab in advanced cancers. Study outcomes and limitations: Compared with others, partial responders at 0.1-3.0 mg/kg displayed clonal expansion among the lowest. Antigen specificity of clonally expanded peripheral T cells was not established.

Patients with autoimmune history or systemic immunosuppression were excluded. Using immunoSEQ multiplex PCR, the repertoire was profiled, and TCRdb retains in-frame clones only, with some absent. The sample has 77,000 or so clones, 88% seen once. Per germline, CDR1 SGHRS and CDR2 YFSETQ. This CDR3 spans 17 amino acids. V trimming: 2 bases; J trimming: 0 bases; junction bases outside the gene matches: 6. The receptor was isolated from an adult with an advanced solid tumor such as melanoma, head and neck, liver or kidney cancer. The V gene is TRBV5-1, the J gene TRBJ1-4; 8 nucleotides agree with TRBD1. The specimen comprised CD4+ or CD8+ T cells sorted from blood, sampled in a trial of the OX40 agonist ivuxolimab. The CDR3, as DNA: TGCGCCAGCAGCTTAGGACAGGGCCTGGCAACTAATGAAAAACTGTTTTTT. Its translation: CASSLGQGLATNEKLFF.